The 21 T cell receptor beta chains given below trace back to one sample, sequenced in a study of control samples from healthy donors and cancer patients. This table comes from immunoSEQ multiplex PCR, and its TCRdb copy is limited to in-frame clones, with some not included. This sample has around 84,000 clones, with 84% found just once. The specimen was PBMCs. These receptors were taken from a man aged 55-75 years with head and neck cancer.

The chain joins TRBV6-5 to TRBJ1-2; 9 bases are a match to TRBD1. The germline V gene encodes CDR1 MNHEY and CDR2 SVGAGI. After removal of 6 bases from V and 3 bases from J, the junction contained 2 bases not matched to a gene. The CDR3 is made up of 13 amino acids. The CDR3 here is CASRGQGDYGYTF. As DNA, the CDR3 is TGTGCCAGCAGGGGACAGGGAGACTATGGCTACACCTTC.

This chain connects TRBV3-1 (or the pseudogene TRBV3-2) to TRBJ1-1; D call uncertain. The germline CDR1 and CDR2 sequences are LGHDT and YNNKEL (reference sequence). The CDR3 loop spans 13 amino acids. V lost 1 base and J lost 6, with 9 bases in between. The CDR3 nucleotides read TGTGCCAGCAGCCAAGTGTACTTTGCTGAAGCTTTCTTT. It encodes CASSQVYFAEAFF.

The chain has TRBV28 and TRBJ2-3; 11 bases map to TRBD2. The CDR3 is 19 residues long. CDR1 and CDR2 from the germline V gene are MDHEN and SYDVKM. Trimming took 7 bases from V and 5 from J; bases not matched to a gene: 20. The CDR3 spells CASNLGLAGTPQEGDTQYF. The CDR3 nucleotides read TGTGCCAGCAACCTCGGACTAGCGGGCACACCCCAAGAGGGAGATACGCAGTATTTT.

V and J are TRBV9 and TRBJ1-2; maybe TRBD1 (5 bases). CDR1 and CDR2 (germline): SGDLS, YYNGEE. The V and J ends lost 2 bases and 2 bases respectively, with 10 bases between them. The CDR3 is made up of 14 amino acids. CDR3 nucleotide sequence: TGTGCCAGCAGCGTGGGGGGAACCAACTATGGCTACACCTTC. This codes for CASSVGGTNYGYTF.

The count of this clone is one. This chain links TRBV5-4 with TRBJ2-6; D assignment may be TRBD1 or TRBD2 (6 bases each). The V gene lost 0 bases and the J gene lost 2 bases, with 9 bases spanning the gap. Germline loops: CDR1 SGHNT, CDR2 YYREEE (reference sequence). The CDR3 consists of 16 residues. The chain's CDR3 is CASSLVRGAGANVLTF. CDR3 DNA sequence: TGTGCCAGCAGCTTGGTTAGGGGGGCTGGGGCCAACGTCCTGACTTTC.

The genes are TRBV7-8 and TRBJ2-5; D not resolved. This CDR3 has 12 amino acids. Germline values: CDR1 SGHVS, CDR2 FQNEAQ. Deletions cut 5 bases from V and 0 bases from J, with 4 bases between. CDR3: CASSRYQETQYF. Here the CDR3 DNA reads TGTGCCAGCAGCCGATACCAAGAGACCCAGTACTTC.

This clone came up a few times. V usage is TRBV28 and J usage is TRBJ1-4; D might be TRBD1 (5 bases). CDR1 is MDHEN, CDR2 SYDVKM, per germline. V was trimmed by 5 bases and J by 12 bases, leaving 19 bases between them. This CDR3 has 14 amino acids. The CDR3 sequence: CASSPYQGSGELFF. The CDR3 coding sequence is TGTGCCAGCAGTCCCTATCAGGGATCGGGAGAACTGTTTTTT.

The chain joins TRBV30 to TRBJ1-5, with D perhaps matching TRBD1 (5 bases). From germline, CDR1 is GTSNPN and CDR2 SVGIG (reference sequence). The germline V and J ends were trimmed by 3 bases and 5 bases, with 11 bases remaining between them. This CDR3 has 13 amino acids. CDR3 sequence: CAWRGGRYQPQHF. The CDR3 bases are TGTGCCTGGAGGGGGGGGAGATATCAGCCCCAGCATTTT.

V usage is TRBV2 and J usage is TRBJ2-5; D possibly corresponds to TRBD1 (8 bases). Deletions cut 6 bases from V and 5 bases from J, with 16 bases between. In germline, CDR1 is SNHLY, CDR2 FYNNEI. The CDR3 extends over 14 amino acids. The CDR3 sequence: CASRQQGGSETQYF. For the CDR3, the DNA is TGTGCCAGCAGACAACAGGGGGGGTCTGAGACCCAGTACTTC.

This chain joins TRBV24-1 and TRBJ2-1; TRBD2 aligns across 13 bases. Germline assignment: CDR1 KGHDR and CDR2 SFDVKD. The CDR3 length is 22 residues. Trimming cost V 4 bases and J 0 bases; bases outside gene matches: 17. The CDR3 here is CATSETVPGTSGILSSYNEQFF. The CDR3 region has the DNA TGTGCCACCAGTGAGACTGTACCCGGGACTAGCGGGATCCTGAGCTCCTACAATGAGCAGTTCTTC.

This sequence joins TRBV18 and TRBJ1-3; D remains unclear. Trimming stripped 8 bases from V and 0 bases from J, with 11 bases between. This CDR3 comprises 14 residues. Germline V gene sequence: CDR1 KGHSH, CDR2 LQKENI. CDR3 DNA sequence: TGTGCCAGCCGCCCCCCTCTCTCTGGAAACACCATATATTTT. Translation: CASRPPLSGNTIYF.

This clone was observed a few times. The rearrangement joins TRBV27 to TRBJ1-1; a weak D match, TRBD1 (6 bases). Germline CDR1 and CDR2: MNHEY and SMNVEV (reference sequence). The CDR3 runs to 15 residues. V dropped 0 bases and J dropped 1 base, with 9 bases sitting between them. CDR3 bases: TGTGCCAGCAGTTTATCTCGCAGGGGGAACACTGAAGCTTTCTTT. Protein product: CASSLSRRGNTEAFF.

This chain uses TRBV5-4 with TRBJ2-1; weak D call: TRBD1 (7 bases). V was cut by 7 bases and J by 9 bases, with 23 bases left in between. This CDR3 comprises 15 residues. The V gene's germline CDR1 is SGHNT and CDR2 YYREEE (reference sequence). The CDR3 loop is CASWRGDREFSEQFF. The CDR3 nucleotides read TGTGCCAGCTGGAGGGGGGACAGAGAATTTAGTGAGCAGTTCTTC.

The chain recombines TRBV3-1 (or the pseudogene TRBV3-2) with TRBJ2-3; D is undetermined. Germline lookup yields CDR1 LGHDT and CDR2 YNNKEL (reference sequence). The CDR3 spans 14 residues. The V end was cut by 1 base, the J end by 9 bases, with 14 bases between. As DNA, the CDR3 is TGTGCCAGCAGCCAAGTGAACACCCAGGAGACGCAGTATTTT. Its protein is CASSQVNTQETQYF.

The chain employs TRBV10-3 and TRBJ2-7; D perhaps matches TRBD1 (5 bases). Germline V gene lookup returns CDR1 ENHRY and CDR2 SYGVKD. This CDR3 contains 13 residues. The ends were cut back, 6 bases at V and 2 bases at J, with 11 bases in the middle. The CDR3: CAIRSGSPYEQYF. In DNA form, the CDR3 reads TGTGCCATCAGGTCAGGGTCCCCCTACGAGCAGTACTTC.

The chain recombines TRBV5-1 with TRBJ2-5, with 9 bases that match TRBD2. The V and J ends lost 5 bases and 2 bases, in that order; junction bases with no gene match: 7. The V gene's germline CDR1 is SGHRS and CDR2 YFSETQ. The length of the CDR3 is 15 residues. CDR3 in amino acids: CASRGGRGLQETQYF. CDR3 nucleotide sequence: TGCGCCAGCAGAGGCGGGAGGGGTTTACAAGAGACCCAGTACTTC.

This sequence joins TRBV16 and TRBJ1-2, with D possibly matching TRBD1 (6 bases). Germline CDR1 and CDR2: KGHSY and FQNENV. This CDR3 is built from 13 residues. V was pared by 2 bases and J by 4 bases, with 8 bases between. The CDR3 DNA sequence: TGTGCCAGCAGCCAACAGGGGAGCTATGGCTACACCTTC. This translates into CASSQQGSYGYTF.

Written as DNA, the CDR3 is TGCAGCTACAAGAGTCAACAAGGCGATGAAAAACTGTTTTTT. It is translated as CSYKSQQGDEKLFF. V usage is TRBV29-1 and J usage is TRBJ1-4, with unresolved D. Germline loops: CDR1 SQVTM, CDR2 ANQGSEA. The CDR3 covers 14 residues. Trimming cost V 8 bases and J 6 bases, with 19 bases left between them.

The V call is TRBV19, the J call TRBJ2-4; maybe TRBD2 (6 bases). This CDR3 region has 13 residues. The V end lost 7 bases, the J end lost 6 bases, and 13 bases lay between the germline ends. The germline gives CDR1 LNHDA, CDR2 SQIVND (reference sequence). The CDR3 loop reads CASTRGSRNIQYF. The DNA for the CDR3 is TGTGCCAGTACTCGGGGGTCTAGAAACATTCAGTACTTC.

This sequence joins TRBV7-2 and TRBJ2-5; TRBD2 aligns across 13 bases. The germline CDR1 and CDR2 sequences are SGHTA and FQGNSA. V dropped 5 bases and J dropped 6; count of bases not matched to a gene: 12. This CDR3 comprises 17 residues. In DNA, the CDR3 is TGTGCCAGCAGCCCCCGGACTAGCGGGAGAATTTCGAAGACCCAGTACTTC. Its protein is CASSPRTSGRISKTQYF.

This clone has at least ten counts. This chain connects TRBV6-5 to TRBJ2-7; TRBD2 matches at 9 bases. J was trimmed by 3 bases and V by 7 bases; bases with no gene match: 10. Germline V gives CDR1 MNHEY, CDR2 SVGAGI. The CDR3 spans 15 residues. The CDR3 bases are TGTGCCAGCACCCTGAGCGGGGGGTATGGCTACGAGCAGTACTTC. It yields the protein CASTLSGGYGYEQYF.